Below, 25 T cell receptor beta chains from the same sample are listed, as sequenced in a study of memory CD4+ T cells and cytomegalovirus serostatus. Sequencing was performed with immunoSEQ multiplex PCR; in TCRdb, only in-frame clones are kept and a portion is missing. This sample carries tens of thousands of clones, 70% to 80% of them seen once, and the ten largest clones take 0.88%. Single viable CD3+CD4+CD8-CD45RO+ cells were sorted as the memory CD4+ T cells. Sequencing was carried out using memory CD4+ T cells from blood. These receptor sequences come from an adult in good health and CMV-seronegative.

This chain uses TRBV7-3 with TRBJ2-3; 9 nucleotides line up with TRBD1. CDR3 size: 17 residues. The V gene end was trimmed by 4 bases and the J gene end by 4 bases; junction bases not matched to a gene: 12. Per germline, CDR1 SGHTA and CDR2 FQGTGA. DNA for the CDR3: TGTGCCAGCAGCTCGTCCGGACAGGGGAGGAGGGCAGATACGCAGTATTTT. The encoded protein is CASSSSGQGRRADTQYF.

The chain couples TRBV7-3 to TRBJ1-2, with 7 positions matching TRBD1. CDR3 size: 14 residues. With V trimmed by 5 bases and J by 4 bases, 7 bases remained unmatched. The germline CDR1 and CDR2 sequences are SGHTA and FQGTGA. CDR3 DNA sequence: TGTGCCAGCAGCCAACTGGGGACAGTCTATGGCTACACCTTC. This encodes CASSQLGTVYGYTF.

The count of this clone is one. This chain connects TRBV30 to TRBJ2-1; the D gene is possibly TRBD2 (6 bases). The CDR3 covers 13 residues. Between the trimmed V and J ends, which lost 5 bases and 2 bases, there was a span of 10 bases. CDR1 is GTSNPN, CDR2 SVGIG, per germline (reference sequence). For the CDR3, the DNA is TGTGCCTGGGGGGGACTCACCTACAATGAGCAGTTCTTC. As protein: CAWGGLTYNEQFF. Full variable domain (outside the CDR3, taken from reference TRBV30 and TRBJ2-1): SQTIHQWPATLVQPVGSPLSLECTVEGTSNPNLYWYRQAAGRGLQLLFYSVGIGQISSEVPQNLSASRPQDRQFILSSKKLLLSDSGFYLCAWGGLTYNEQFFGPGTRLTVL.

The chain employs TRBV28 and TRBJ2-7, with TRBD1 matching 9 bases. Germline V gives CDR1 MDHEN, CDR2 SYDVKM. With V trimmed by 2 bases and J by 5 bases, 7 bases remained unmatched. The CDR3 runs to 15 residues. CDR3 protein: CASSLPRDRDHEQYF. The CDR3 coding sequence is TGTGCCAGCAGTTTACCCCGGGACAGGGATCACGAGCAGTACTTC.

The genes are TRBV5-4 and TRBJ1-1, with 9 bases lining up with TRBD1. V gave up 3 bases and J gave up 6 bases; unmatched junction bases: 9. The CDR3 has 15 residues. Germline CDR1 is SGHNT and CDR2 is YYREEE (reference sequence). The CDR3 region has the DNA TGTGCCAGCAGCTGGAGGGGACAGGGTAGGGCTGAAGCTTTCTTT. It specifies CASSWRGQGRAEAFF. Full variable domain (missing parts from reference TRBV5-4 and TRBJ1-1): ETGVTQSPTHLIKTRGQQVTLRCSSQSGHNTVSWYQQALGQGPQFIFQYYREEENGRGNFPPRFSGLQFPNYSSELNVNALELDDSALYLCASSWRGQGRAEAFFGQGTRLTVV.

This clone was counted a few times. This CDR3 is CASTGVGRHTEAFF. CDR3 bases: TGTGCCAGTACGGGGGTTGGCCGACACACTGAAGCTTTCTTT. The chain carries TRBV19 and TRBJ1-1; perhaps TRBD1 as D (5 bases). CDR3 length: 14 residues. CDR1 LNHDA and CDR2 SQIVND come from the germline V gene (reference sequence). The germline V and J ends were trimmed by 7 bases and 3 bases, with 15 bases remaining between them.

The chain links TRBV29-1 to TRBJ1-4; TRBD1 aligns across 8 bases. V was pared by 5 bases and J by 0 bases, with 5 bases of the junction left unmatched. The CDR3 extends over 15 amino acids. CDR1 is SQVTM and CDR2 is ANQGSEA in the germline V gene. The CDR3 sequence: CSVRTGTATNEKLFF. The CDR3 bases are TGCAGCGTTCGGACAGGGACTGCAACTAATGAAAAACTGTTTTTT. Full variable domain (rest looked up from reference TRBV29-1 and TRBJ1-4): SAVISQKPSRDICQRGTSLTIQCQVDSQVTMMFWYRQQPGQSLTLIATANQGSEATYESGFVIDKFPISRPNLTFSTLTVSNMSPEDSSIYLCSVRTGTATNEKLFFGSGTQLSVL.

The genes are TRBV6-1 and TRBJ2-7, with D hard to call. The CDR3 has 11 amino acids. V gave up 4 bases and J gave up 3 bases, with 4 bases separating them. Germline CDR1 reads MNHNS; CDR2 reads SASEGT. The CDR3 coding sequence is TGTGCCAGCAGTGGTTACTACGAGCAGTACTTC. This encodes CASSGYYEQYF.

This clone showed up just once. This chain uses TRBV7-3 with TRBJ1-2; TRBD1 matches at 11 bases. The V segment lost 5 bases and the J segment 6 bases; nucleotides outside the gene matches: 8. This CDR3 has 15 residues. Germline V lookup: CDR1 SGHTA, CDR2 FQGTGA. DNA of the CDR3: TGTGCCAGCAGCCAAATGGGACAGGGGGTCGATGGCTACACCTTC. Its protein product is CASSQMGQGVDGYTF.

This rearrangement joins TRBV7-2 to TRBJ2-7; 8 bases line up with TRBD1. The junction had 6 bases not matched to a gene; V was cut back by 1 base and J by 4 bases. This CDR3 contains 15 residues. Germline loops: CDR1 SGHTA, CDR2 FQGNSA. CDR3 loop: CASSLGFQGAYEQYF. CDR3 bases: TGTGCCAGCAGCTTAGGGTTCCAGGGGGCGTACGAGCAGTACTTC.

The J gene is TRBJ2-5, the V gene TRBV2; D is possibly TRBD1 or TRBD2 (5 bases each). CDR3 length: 13 amino acids. Trimming cost V 9 bases and J 5 bases, with 16 bases left between them. CDR1 and CDR2 (germline): SNHLY, FYNNEI. The CDR3 spells CARGVRDKETQYF. The CDR3 DNA sequence: TGTGCCAGAGGGGTTCGGGATAAGGAGACCCAGTACTTC.

The V gene is TRBV28, the J gene TRBJ1-4; D not resolved. The CDR3 consists of 13 residues. Germline V gives CDR1 MDHEN, CDR2 SYDVKM. V was clipped by 6 bases and J by 8 bases, with 13 bases between them. The CDR3: CASRTAVAEKLFF. The CDR3 DNA follows: TGTGCCAGCAGAACGGCTGTGGCGGAAAAACTGTTTTTT.

V usage is TRBV5-1 and J usage is TRBJ1-3, with D tentatively TRBD1 (6 bases). CDR1 is SGHRS and CDR2 is YFSETQ in the germline V gene. This CDR3 has 16 residues. V lost 3 bases and J 0 bases, leaving 13 bases between the germline ends. The CDR3 loop is CASSWASTGSGNTIYF. The DNA for the CDR3 is TGCGCCAGCAGCTGGGCCTCGACAGGCTCTGGAAACACCATATATTTT.

This clone was found once. This sequence joins TRBV5-1 and TRBJ2-1; 7 positions agree with TRBD1. Trimming at V came to 0 bases and at J to 3 bases, leaving 6 bases not matched to a gene. Germline-derived CDR1 and CDR2 are SGHRS and YFSETQ. The CDR3 totals 16 residues. The CDR3 spells CASSLAPRGFYNEQFF. The CDR3 coding sequence is TGCGCCAGCAGCTTGGCGCCCAGGGGGTTCTACAATGAGCAGTTCTTC.

The rearrangement uses TRBV27 and TRBJ1-1; D is unresolved. In germline, CDR1 is MNHEY, CDR2 SMNVEV (reference sequence). V lost 3 bases and J lost 1, with 9 bases in between. The CDR3 has 14 amino acids. CDR3 sequence reads: CASSFFPENTEAFF. CDR3 sequence (DNA): TGTGCCAGCAGTTTTTTCCCGGAGAACACTGAAGCTTTCTTT.

The chain couples TRBV18 to TRBJ2-1, with D perhaps TRBD1 or TRBD2 (5 bases each). With 0 bases removed from V and 0 bases from J, the gap between germline ends came to 9 bases. This CDR3 has 16 amino acids. The germline CDR1 and CDR2 sequences are KGHSH and LQKENI. The CDR3 coding sequence is TGTGCCAGCTCACCACCTTCCGGGACCTCCTACAATGAGCAGTTCTTC. It yields the protein CASSPPSGTSYNEQFF.

The gene calls are TRBV10-3 and TRBJ1-3; no clear D. Germline V gene data show CDR1 as ENHRY and CDR2 as SYGVKD. V was clipped by 8 bases and J by 0 bases, with 8 bases between them. The CDR3 sequence is 13 residues long. The CDR3 spells CAIVENSGNTIYF. In DNA form, the CDR3 reads TGTGCCATCGTCGAGAACTCTGGAAACACCATATATTTT.

V and J are TRBV19 and TRBJ2-1, with D maybe TRBD1 (7 bases). This CDR3 is built from 15 residues. V lost 6 bases and J 0 bases, leaving 12 bases between the germline ends. Germline CDR1 LNHDA, CDR2 SQIVND (reference sequence). CDR3: CASRAGGISYNEQFF. In nucleotides, the CDR3 is TGTGCCAGTAGGGCAGGGGGGATCTCCTACAATGAGCAGTTCTTC.

This clone was seen a handful of times. The rearrangement joins TRBV11-2 to TRBJ2-2, with 9 bases matching TRBD2. The ends lost 5 bases at V and 7 bases at J; junction bases unmatched: 14. This CDR3 is built from 17 residues. Germline-derived CDR1 and CDR2 are SGHAT and FQNNGV. CDR3 DNA: TGTGCCAGCAGCCTGCTGGGCGGGAGGGCCCGTGTCGGGGAGCTGTTTTTT. This translates into CASSLLGGRARVGELFF.

V and J are TRBV6-1 and TRBJ1-4; the D is unclear. The length of the CDR3 is 16 residues. V was cut by 3 bases and J by 4 bases, with 15 bases left in between. CDR1 MNHNS and CDR2 SASEGT come from the germline V gene. The CDR3 DNA reads TGTGCCAGCAGTGATTTGGCCATTCCCAGTAATGAAAAACTGTTTTTT. Amino acid sequence: CASSDLAIPSNEKLFF.

This clone appeared a few times. The V and J genes are TRBV7-2 and TRBJ2-3, with 14 nucleotides matching TRBD2. Germline V gives CDR1 SGHTA, CDR2 FQGNSA. V dropped 5 bases and J dropped 4; count of bases not matched to a gene: 5. There are 16 residues in the CDR3. CDR3 protein: CASSRGTSGRADTQYF. DNA of the CDR3: TGTGCCAGCAGCCGCGGGACTAGCGGGAGAGCAGATACGCAGTATTTT.

This clone was seen only a few times. The gene calls are TRBV5-4 and TRBJ2-2, with a tentative D call TRBD2 (7 bases). Trimming cost V 4 bases and J 5 bases, with 21 bases left between them. The germline gives CDR1 SGHNT, CDR2 YYREEE (reference sequence). The CDR3 runs 17 residues. For the CDR3, the DNA is TGTGCCAGCAGCCTCCTACTGGGCGGGGGCTTAACCGGGGAGCTGTTTTTT. It encodes CASSLLLGGGLTGELFF.

The chain recombines TRBV19 with TRBJ2-3; the D is unclear. Germline values: CDR1 LNHDA, CDR2 SQIVND (reference sequence). The CDR3 is 13 residues long. The V end lost 8 bases, the J end lost 0 bases, and 9 bases lay between the germline ends. The CDR3 DNA reads as TGTGCCAGTCGGTCGGTTAGCACAGATACGCAGTATTTT. Translated: CASRSVSTDTQYF. Together with reference TRBV19 and TRBJ2-3, the CDR3 gives the full variable domain: DGGITQSPKYLFRKEGQNVTLSCEQNLNHDAMYWYRQDPGQGLRLIYYSQIVNDFQKGDIAEGYSVSREKKESFPLTVTSAQKNPTAFYLCASRSVSTDTQYFGPGTRLTVL.

The chain links TRBV6-5 to TRBJ1-1; D not certain. The CDR3 length is 15 residues. Germline loops: CDR1 MNHEY, CDR2 SVGAGI. V lost 3 bases and J lost 1, with 12 bases in between. The CDR3 is CASSYAGTRNTEAFF. The CDR3 DNA follows: TGTGCCAGCAGTTATGCGGGTACGAGGAACACTGAAGCTTTCTTT.

This clone counts as medium-sized. This chain links TRBV29-1 with TRBJ2-1; 10 positions agree with TRBD2. The CDR3 runs 12 residues. From germline, CDR1 is SQVTM and CDR2 ANQGSEA. With 5 bases clipped from V and 7 bases from J, the junction kept 2 bases outside the gene matches. In DNA form, the CDR3 reads TGCAGCGTTCGGACTAGCGGAAATGAGCAGTTCTTC. Protein sequence: CSVRTSGNEQFF.